The clone carrying this T cell receptor beta chain was recorded many times. Its antigen is as yet unknown. Germline-derived CDR1 and CDR2 are SGHAT and FQDESV (reference sequence). After removal of 1 base from V and 3 bases from J, the junction contained 6 bases not matched to a gene. The CDR3 has 16 amino acids. This entry comes from a study of early T cells in non-severe SARS-CoV-2 infection. Across the whole study: Chains stayed unpaired after sequencing of bulk RNA from unsorted whole blood. Study-level results: VDJdb-based matching was biased toward anti-spike CD8 responses and missed private and CD4 specificities.

The TCR library protocol was used to attach unique molecular identifiers. These identifiers were attached to individual cDNA molecules. TCRdb re-called the 5' RACE reads with MiXCR, one entry per CDR3 protein. Of roughly 38,000 distinct CDR3 sequences listed, 5.8% are singletons. This sequence originates from an adult who was a healthcare worker with PCR-confirmed SARS-CoV-2 infection or an uninfected control (not recorded which). Sequenced: whole blood. This sequence joins TRBV11-1 and TRBJ1-5; TRBD1 aligns across 7 bases. DNA for the CDR3: TGTGCCAGCAGCTTAGGATCGGGACAGAACAATCAGCCCCAGCATTTT. Protein sequence: CASSLGSGQNNQPQHF.